The clone carrying this TCR beta chain occurred once. The antigen is unknown. The primer mix had 60 Vbeta and 13 Jbeta primers. TCRdb's table, derived via immunoSEQ multiplex PCR, lists solely in-frame clones and lacks some. The sample has roughly 65,000 clones, around three quarters seen once. Germline V gene sequence: CDR1 MGHDK, CDR2 SYGVNS. The CDR3 runs 16 residues. J lost 4 bases, V lost 4 bases, and 8 bases had no gene match. This sample is drawn from a study of cytomegalovirus exposure and HLA in healthy donors. Regarding the study as a whole: Associated with cytomegalovirus, according to the listing, were around 160 TCR beta chains. A previous analysis found most TCR beta V segments productive roughly 90% or roughly 30% of the time. The study found most TCR sequences rare, yet found some public TCRs in many donors. A later analysis linked some 18,000 TCR beta sequences to HLA alleles at 0.05 false discovery rate.

This clonotype was sampled from a woman in her 30s in good health and CMV-seronegative. The material sequenced was PBMCs. V is TRBV25-1 and J is TRBJ1-1, with 11 bases fitting TRBD1. CDR3 loop: CASSAPLGTGGTEAFF. The DNA of the CDR3 is TGTGCCAGCAGTGCACCCCTCGGGACAGGGGGCACTGAAGCTTTCTTT.